This T cell receptor (beta chain) was identified in a study of blood T cell repertoires in COVID-19. Study context: Spain, Italy and the United States supplied samples that represented acute and convalescent COVID-19. PBMCs, B-cell-depleted T cells, or T cells provided the cDNA or gDNA that made up the material.

Unmatched junction bases numbered 12, after V lost 3 bases and J lost 7 bases. In germline, CDR1 is MNHEY, CDR2 SVGEGT. CDR3 size: 17 residues. Original analysis: For nucleated cells, counts were estimated from reference gene primer amplification. The table came from immunoSEQ multiplex PCR; TCRdb's copy has only in-frame clones and leaves some out. V and J calls and clone size are copied from that table; D and trimming were computed from the DNA. Here the sample spans 50,000 to 70,000 clones, about 85% being singletons. The clonotype originates from an older woman with active COVID-19. The sequencing input was peripheral blood. The chain is built from TRBV6-2 or TRBV6-3 and TRBJ2-1; the match to TRBD2 covers 10 bases. CDR3 amino acids: CASSYGASGSLGNEQFF. Written as DNA, the CDR3 is TGTGCCAGCAGTTATGGAGCTAGCGGGAGTCTAGGGAATGAGCAGTTCTTC.